The next 2 T cell receptor beta chains were all read from a single sample in a study of T-cell reconstitution after alpha-beta-depleted transplantation in children. This sample's TCRbeta library carried unique molecular identifier barcodes. TCRdb fed the PCR reads into MiXCR, producing one record per CDR3 protein. The table has fewer than 700,000 distinct CDR3 sequences, over 10% seen once; the top ten hold about 2.2%. Source: PBMCs, mostly from graft donor cells, taken 360 days after TCRalphabeta/CD19-depleted stem cell transplant. These receptors were taken from a male patient under 18 who had a stem cell transplant for acute myeloid leukemia, so the T cells may come from the graft donor.

This clonotype came up a few times. The chain couples TRBV18 to TRBJ2-1, with TRBD2 matching over 11 bases. The CDR3 runs 23 residues. Germline V gene sequence: CDR1 KGHSH, CDR2 LQKENI. With V trimmed by 3 bases and J by 0 bases, 22 bases remained unmatched. CDR3 coding DNA: TGTGCCAGCTCACCTCGAATAACCACCTCAGGTAGCGGGAGGGCCTTCTCCTACAATGAGCAGTTCTTC. Its translation: CASSPRITTSGSGRAFSYNEQFF.

This clonotype turned up a few times. The chain couples TRBV5-1 to TRBJ2-5; D tentatively reads TRBD1 or TRBD2 (5 bases each). This CDR3 region has 17 residues. Trimming took off 0 bases at V and 7 bases at J, with 22 bases between the two ends. CDR1 and CDR2 (germline): SGHRS, YFSETQ. CDR3 protein: CASSLVLRDSPGGTQYF. The DNA for the CDR3 is TGCGCCAGCAGCTTGGTCCTCCGAGACAGTCCCGGAGGGACCCAGTACTTC.